The clone carrying this TCR beta chain ranks as large. Antigen unknown. The template for each sample was 600 to 650 ng of genomic DNA, which had been extracted from bulk tumor tissue. Several far-apart biopsies were taken per primary tumor during surgery. Those enrolled were patients newly diagnosed with untreated non-small cell lung cancer and undergoing curative surgery. Study donors were patients with a new diagnosis of non-small cell lung cancer who underwent surgery with curative intent. This specimen comes from a study of immune heterogeneity within non-small cell lung tumors. Notes on the study in general: Recurring identical dominant CDR3 beta clonotypes were observed across tumor sites within a patient, together with site-unique high-frequency clones. Most high-frequency T-cell receptor beta clonotypes were specific to a single patient.

The length of the CDR3 is 14 residues. Trimming removed 3 bases from V and 10 bases from J, with 13 bases in between. Multiplex PCR employing 32 V and 13 J primers generated amplicons of the TCR beta CDR3. Each CDR3 protein is one row after TCRdb ran MiXCR on the multiplex PCR reads. The sample records around 23,000 distinct CDR3 sequences, 25% to 30% being singletons. The clonotype originates from a man aged 40-50 years with non-small cell lung cancer. Sample: lung tumor tissue. This sequence joins TRBV12-3 or TRBV12-4 and TRBJ1-6; no clear D gene. This chain's CDR3 is CASSFDDIGSPLHF. Here the CDR3 DNA reads TGTGCCAGCAGTTTTGATGACATAGGATCACCCCTCCACTTT.